The T cell receptor beta chain described here comes from a study of human T cells and chemical hapten exposure. This CDR3 is 15 amino acids long. With V trimmed by 3 bases and J by 1 base, 3 bases remained unmatched. Germline CDR1 reads DFQATT; CDR2 reads SNEGSKA (reference sequence). TCRdb passed the RACE reads through MiXCR, listing each CDR3 protein once. The sample yields 250,000 to 300,000 distinct CDR3 sequences, 7.5% to 8% seen once. This clonotype was detected a few times. Documented time point: pre-sensitization, week 0. Treatment defined: therapeutic diphenylcyclopropenone sensitization with weekly scalp DPC.

This chain joins TRBV20-1 and TRBJ2-3, with 11 bases lining up with TRBD1. The TCR sequence derives from a man younger than 35 with alopecia areata. Some clones in this sample may be carry-over from other donors' samples. The sample consisted of whole blood, taken in connection with sensitization to the hapten diphenylcyclopropenone (DPC). As DNA, the CDR3 is TGCAGTGCTAGCTGGGGACAGGGGGGCACAGATACGCAGTATTTT. This codes for CSASWGQGGTDTQYF.